This record concerns one T cell receptor (beta chain) sequence. The sample comes from a study of CD8 T cells in Susac syndrome. Across the study: Within the group of sequenced Susac syndrome patients, roughly 6 had active disease and 8 or 9 were in remission.

A quantity of about 0.5 to 1 ug RNA underwent reverse transcription using random hexamers. TCRdb re-derived calls from the immunoSEQ multiplex PCR reads in MiXCR, one entry per CDR3 protein. The table includes roughly 220,000 distinct CDR3 sequences, approximately 94% detected once. Under recently defined diagnostic criteria, the patients with Susac syndrome qualified as having definite or probable disease. Negative magnetic isolation gave CD8+ and CD4+ cells; FACS enriched CD8+ TEMRA. The CDR3 runs to 15 residues. The V gene's germline CDR1 is DFQATT and CDR2 SNEGSKA (reference sequence). V was clipped by 1 base and J by 0 bases, with 10 bases between them.

The rearrangement links TRBV20-1 to TRBJ2-4; unclear D gene. This receptor was obtained from a human donor with Susac syndrome. The specimen sequenced was CD4+ T cells from PBMCs. The CDR3, as DNA: TGCAGTGCTAGAGGGCCGGCCCTAGCCAAAAACATTCAGTACTTC. It encodes CSARGPALAKNIQYF.